These T cell receptor beta chains were read from a single sample in a study of control samples from healthy donors and cancer patients. Data came from immunoSEQ multiplex PCR; TCRdb stores just in-frame clones and leaves some out. The sample yields tens of thousands of clones, approximately 90% seen once. Source material: PBMCs. The receptors stem from a woman aged 40 to 49 with head and neck cancer. The CDR3 runs from the conserved cysteine through the conserved F or W. The D gene is left open where the match is weak. Some rows mark clone size as missing; the rest say once, few, many or name a class of expanded clone.

>TRBV28|.|TRBJ1-2|.
TGTGCCAGCAGTTTAAGGGGAGCGGAGACATATGGCTACACCTTC
CASSLRGAETYGYTF
>TRBV4-1|.|TRBJ1-2|TRBD1
TGCGCCAGCAGCCCCCTCTTAGACAGGGGGAACTATGGCTACACCTTC
CASSPLLDRGNYGYTF
>TRBV30|.|TRBJ2-2|.
TGTGCCTGGAGACCGGGACACGCGAACACCGGGGAGCTGTTTTTT
CAWRPGHANTGELFF
>TRBV5-1|.|TRBJ2-7|.
TGCGCCAGCAGCTTGGAAATCGGCCCCACCTACGAGCAGTACTTC
CASSLEIGPTYEQYF
>TRBV30|.|TRBJ2-1|TRBD2
TGTGCCTGGAGTGTGGAAGCGGGGAACTCCTACAATGAGCAGTTCTTC
CAWSVEAGNSYNEQFF
>TRBV28|.|TRBJ1-6|.
TGTGCCAGCAGTTCCGGGACAAGGAGGAATTCACCCCTCCACTTT
CASSSGTRRNSPLHF
>TRBV7-8|.|TRBJ2-1|TRBD2
TGTGCCAGCAGCTTAGTTCTTAGCGGGATCAATGAGCAGTTCTTC
CASSLVLSGINEQFF
>TRBV5-1|.|TRBJ2-2|.
TGCGCCAGCAGCTTGGTACTAGGGGCGGACACCGGGGAGCTGTTTTTT
CASSLVLGADTGELFF
>TRBV30|.|TRBJ1-5|TRBD1
TGTGCCTGGAGTCGACAGGGAGAAAGTGGCCAGCATTTT
CAWSRQGESGQHF
>TRBV5-6|.|TRBJ2-7|TRBD1
TGTGCCAGCAGCTTGCAGTTGGGGACAGGGGTTCCCCTTTCCTACGAGCAGTACTTC
CASSLQLGTGVPLSYEQYF
>TRBV29-1|.|TRBJ2-7|TRBD1
TGCAGCGTTGATCCAGCGACAGGGACCCACGAGCAGTACTTC
CSVDPATGTHEQYF
>TRBV7-7|few|TRBJ2-6|.
TGTGCCAGCAGCTTAGGGCGAGCCGGGGCCAACGTCCTGACTTTC
CASSLGRAGANVLTF
>TRBV27|.|TRBJ1-1|.
TGTGCCAGCAGTCTATCGAGGAACACTGAAGCTTTCTTT
CASSLSRNTEAFF
>TRBV27|.|TRBJ2-5|.
TGTGCCAGCAGTCCAGGGGGGACGGTACAAGAGACCCAGTACTTC
CASSPGGTVQETQYF
>TRBV27|medium-sized|TRBJ1-1|.
TGTGCCAGCAGTTTAGATCCCTGGGCTGAAGCTTTCTTT
CASSLDPWAEAFF
>TRBV18|.|TRBJ1-2|.
TGTGCCAGCTCACCGAGGCCAGGGGATGGCTACACCTTC
CASSPRPGDGYTF